This entry lists 13 T cell receptor beta chains sequenced from one sample in a study of T-cell reconstitution after alpha-beta-depleted transplantation in children. The library targeted TCRbeta and was prepared with unique molecular identifiers. TCRdb independently ran MiXCR on the PCR reads; one entry per CDR3 protein. Of nearly 250,000 distinct CDR3 sequences in the sample, 8.2% are singletons; the top ten hold about 6.4%. Specimen: PBMCs, mostly from graft donor cells, collected 180 days after TCRalphabeta/CD19-depleted stem cell transplant. These receptors originate from a male patient under 18 who had a stem cell transplant for acute lymphoblastic leukemia, so the T cells may come from the graft donor.

This clonotype was counted ten times or more. This chain links TRBV29-1 with TRBJ2-1; 7 bases map to TRBD1. The germline CDR1 and CDR2 sequences are SQVTM and ANQGSEA. This CDR3 region has 12 residues. Trimming removed 7 bases from V and 7 bases from J; junction bases left unmatched: 7. For the CDR3, the DNA is TGCAGCGAGATCACACAGGGGAATGAGCAGTTCTTC. It specifies CSEITQGNEQFF.

This chain joins TRBV18 and TRBJ2-3; TRBD2 is a possible D gene (6 bases). The V end lost 0 bases, the J end lost 4 bases, and 14 bases lay between the germline ends. The germline gives CDR1 KGHSH, CDR2 LQKENI. The length of the CDR3 is 16 residues. In DNA form, the CDR3 reads TGTGCCAGCTCACCACCCCGGCCGGAGGGCGCAGATACGCAGTATTTT. The encoded protein is CASSPPRPEGADTQYF.

This clonotype was seen many times. The J gene is TRBJ1-2, the V gene TRBV5-1; D remains unclear. Germline CDR1 reads SGHRS; CDR2 reads YFSETQ. The V gene lost 2 bases and the J gene lost 2 bases, with 10 bases spanning the gap. The CDR3 spans 14 residues. The CDR3 here is CASSFSGENYGYTF. CDR3 nucleotide sequence: TGCGCCAGCAGCTTTAGTGGGGAGAACTATGGCTACACCTTC.

This clonotype has ten or more counts. This chain connects TRBV29-1 to TRBJ2-1, with TRBD1 identical over 9 bases. J lost 6 bases, V lost 3 bases, and 6 bases had no gene match. CDR3 length: 14 amino acids. CDR1 is SQVTM, CDR2 ANQGSEA, per germline. The CDR3 reads CSVEGKDRGNEQFF. DNA for the CDR3: TGCAGCGTTGAGGGCAAGGACAGGGGCAATGAGCAGTTCTTC.

For this clonotype: A much larger clone sits a single nucleotide away, making a read error possible. This chain joins TRBV12-3 or TRBV12-4 and TRBJ2-7; D assignment may be TRBD1 or TRBD2 (6 bases each). The length of the CDR3 is 16 residues. Trimming took off 5 bases at V and 4 bases at J, with 21 bases between the two ends. CDR3 sequence: CASSLRGFSGTYEQYF. DNA of the CDR3: TGTGCCAGCAGTCTAAGGGGGTTTAGTGGGACTTACGAGCAGTACTTC.

This clonotype was seen repeatedly, ten times or more. The V gene is TRBV7-6, the J gene TRBJ2-1; D is unclear. In germline, CDR1 is SGHVS, CDR2 FNYEAQ. Trimming took 1 base from V and 7 from J, leaving 17 bases between them. The CDR3 is made up of 16 amino acids. The CDR3 bases are TGTGCCAGCAGCTTAGGGCAAGGTCTTGGTTCGAATGAGCAGTTCTTC. Translating it yields CASSLGQGLGSNEQFF.

This clonotype was seen at least ten times. The rearrangement joins TRBV19 to TRBJ2-1; the match to TRBD2 covers 13 bases. The V gene end was trimmed by 5 bases and the J gene end by 0 bases; junction bases not matched to a gene: 10. Germline V gene data show CDR1 as LNHDA and CDR2 as SQIVND (reference sequence). The CDR3 is 19 residues long. Written as DNA, the CDR3 is TGTGCCAGTAGTTTTACTAGCGGGGGGGTCCTAAGCTCCTACAATGAGCAGTTCTTC. Translation gives CASSFTSGGVLSSYNEQFF.

This clonotype was detected ten times or more. The V and J genes are TRBV7-9 and TRBJ2-2; 9 nucleotides line up with TRBD2. The CDR3 spans 16 residues. V gave up 5 bases and J gave up 2 bases; unmatched junction bases: 6. Germline V CDR1 and CDR2: SEHNR, FQNEAQ (reference sequence). In DNA, the CDR3 is TGTGCCAGCAGCCCAAGACTAGCGGTTAACACCGGGGAGCTGTTTTTT. Translated, it gives CASSPRLAVNTGELFF.

This clonotype was counted many times. This chain connects TRBV6-1 to TRBJ1-1, with D maybe TRBD1 (5 bases). CDR1 and CDR2 from the germline V gene are MNHNS and SASEGT. V was pared by 6 bases and J by 5 bases, with 16 bases between. This CDR3 has 14 amino acids. The CDR3 DNA sequence: TGTGCCAGCAGCGAGCCAGGGAAGGTGACTGAAGCTTTCTTT. It specifies CASSEPGKVTEAFF.

This sequence joins TRBV18 and TRBJ2-7; 7 bases map to TRBD1. The V gene's germline CDR1 is KGHSH and CDR2 LQKENI. The CDR3 length is 18 residues. V was clipped by 5 bases and J by 3 bases; unmatched bases: 19. CDR3 in amino acids: CASSTLPPVLTGIYEQYF. The CDR3 DNA sequence: TGTGCCAGCTCAACACTACCCCCGGTCCTGACAGGGATCTACGAGCAGTACTTC. The full variable domain, with the rest looked up from reference TRBV18 and TRBJ2-7, is NAGVMQNPRHLVRRRGQEARLRCSPMKGHSHVYWYRQLPEEGLKFMVYLQKENIIDESGMPKERFSAEFPKEGPSILRIQQVVRGDSAAYFCASSTLPPVLTGIYEQYFGPGTRLTVT.

This clonotype was observed many times. The V and J genes are TRBV10-3 and TRBJ1-1; D is uncertain. The V end was cut by 2 bases, the J end by 11 bases, with 12 bases between. Germline assignment: CDR1 ENHRY and CDR2 SYGVKD. The CDR3 has 12 residues. DNA of the CDR3: TGTGCCATCAGTGAGGAATGGCCAACTGCTTTCTTT. Translation: CAISEEWPTAFF.

This clonotype appeared many times. The V and J genes are TRBV4-1 and TRBJ2-5; 9 positions match TRBD1. The CDR3 loop spans 18 amino acids. Germline lookup yields CDR1 MGHRA and CDR2 YSYEKL. With V trimmed by 1 base and J by 2 bases, 11 bases remained unmatched. The CDR3 spells CASSQVLEPGQGQETQYF. CDR3 DNA sequence: TGCGCCAGCAGCCAAGTCCTGGAACCGGGACAGGGACAAGAGACCCAGTACTTC.

This clonotype was found many times. The chain recombines TRBV6-1 with TRBJ1-2; D is perhaps TRBD1 (5 bases). Trimming stripped 10 bases from V and 4 bases from J, with 16 bases between. Germline V CDR1 and CDR2: MNHNS, SASEGT. This CDR3 has 13 amino acids. Here the CDR3 DNA reads TGTGCCACCCGAGAGGACATCGGCTATGGCTACACCTTC. Translated, it gives CATREDIGYGYTF.